Below, 9 T cell receptor beta chains from the same sample are listed, as sequenced in a study of long-term antiretroviral therapy in people with HIV. Survey-level resolution applied to immunoSEQ assay v3.0. Generated by immunoSEQ multiplex PCR, the TCRdb table keeps only in-frame clones and is missing some. The sample has about 25,000 clones, 65% to 90% seen once. This material consisted of unsorted PBMCs, taken 1.2 years after starting antiretroviral therapy. These receptors were collected from a man in his fifties or sixties with HIV.

V gene TRBV7-9 combines with J gene TRBJ2-6, with 9 bases fitting TRBD2. The germline gives CDR1 SEHNR, CDR2 FQNEAQ (reference sequence). J was trimmed by 3 bases and V by 0 bases; bases with no gene match: 0. The CDR3 contains 16 residues. CDR3 bases: TGTGCCAGCAGCTTAGCGACTAGCGGTGGGGCCAACGTCCTGACTTTC. Its protein is CASSLATSGGANVLTF.

The chain is built from TRBV7-9 and TRBJ1-4; D may be TRBD1 (6 bases). Germline assignment: CDR1 SEHNR and CDR2 FQNEAQ (reference sequence). Deletions cut 5 bases from V and 6 bases from J, with 13 bases between. The CDR3 runs 14 residues. The CDR3 loop reads CASSVRQADEKLFF. DNA of the CDR3: TGTGCCAGCAGCGTAAGACAGGCGGATGAAAAACTGTTTTTT.

The rearrangement uses TRBV7-8 and TRBJ1-2; possibly TRBD1 for D (5 bases). With 3 bases removed from V and 4 bases from J, the gap between germline ends came to 15 bases. Germline V gives CDR1 SGHVS, CDR2 FQNEAQ. The CDR3 length is 15 residues. In DNA form, the CDR3 reads TGTGCCAGCAGCTTGGGGGTACGAGATCTCTATGGCTACACCTTC. It is translated as CASSLGVRDLYGYTF.

This clone was detected only once. This chain connects TRBV6-5 to TRBJ1-4; D remains ambiguous. Germline CDR1 reads MNHEY; CDR2 reads SVGAGI. The germline V and J ends were trimmed by 0 bases and 7 bases, with 9 bases remaining between them. CDR3 size: 14 residues. CDR3 residues: CASSYSTRPEKLFF. The CDR3, as DNA: TGTGCCAGCAGTTACTCGACTCGGCCTGAAAAACTGTTTTTT.

V is TRBV7-3 and J is TRBJ2-4; D is perhaps TRBD1 or TRBD2 (5 bases each). This CDR3 is built from 13 residues. Germline loops: CDR1 SGHTA, CDR2 FQGTGA. V lost 0 bases to trimming and J lost 8 bases, with 8 bases between them. This CDR3 reads CASSLTRGDIQYF. The CDR3 DNA is TGTGCCAGCAGCTTAACGAGGGGAGACATTCAGTACTTC.

This clone was counted only a few times. The gene calls are TRBV7-6 and TRBJ2-2; the D gene is possibly TRBD1 (6 bases). The CDR3 runs to 16 residues. CDR1 SGHVS and CDR2 FNYEAQ come from the germline V gene. Deletions cut 4 bases from V and 3 bases from J, with 15 bases between. CDR3 residues: CASSSLAGVDTGELFF. CDR3 in DNA: TGTGCCAGCAGCTCTCTAGCAGGGGTGGACACCGGGGAGCTGTTTTTT.

The genes are TRBV27 and TRBJ2-5, with 12 bases identical to TRBD2. The CDR3 extends over 15 amino acids. The germline V gene has CDR1 MNHEY and CDR2 SMNVEV (reference sequence). Losses at the gene ends were 6 bases for V and 1 base for J; bases not matched to a gene: 3. The DNA of the CDR3 is TGTGCCAGCAGCCCTAGCGGGGGGGCCCAAGAGACCCAGTACTTC. Amino acids: CASSPSGGAQETQYF.

The chain is built from TRBV2 and TRBJ2-1; no clear D gene. This CDR3 is 11 amino acids long. Germline V CDR1 and CDR2: SNHLY, FYNNEI. V shed 8 bases and J shed 4 bases, with 6 bases lying between them. CDR3 sequence reads: CASSWYNEQFF. CDR3 coding DNA: TGTGCCAGCTCCTGGTACAATGAGCAGTTCTTC. The full variable domain, in which reference TRBV2 and TRBJ2-1 provide the parts outside the CDR3, is EPEVTQTPSHQVTQMGQEVILRCVPISNHLYFYWYRQILGQKVEFLVSFYNNEISEKSEIFDDQFSVERPDGSNFTLKIRSTKLEDSAMYFCASSWYNEQFFGPGTRLTVL.

The genes are TRBV9 and TRBJ2-1, with D possibly matching TRBD1 (5 bases). This CDR3 region has 15 residues. V was shortened by 4 bases and J by 4 bases, with 15 bases between the two germline ends. The V gene's germline CDR1 is SGDLS and CDR2 YYNGEE. CDR3 residues: CASSTIGARYNEQFF. As DNA, the CDR3 is TGTGCCAGCAGCACTATTGGGGCCCGATACAATGAGCAGTTCTTC.